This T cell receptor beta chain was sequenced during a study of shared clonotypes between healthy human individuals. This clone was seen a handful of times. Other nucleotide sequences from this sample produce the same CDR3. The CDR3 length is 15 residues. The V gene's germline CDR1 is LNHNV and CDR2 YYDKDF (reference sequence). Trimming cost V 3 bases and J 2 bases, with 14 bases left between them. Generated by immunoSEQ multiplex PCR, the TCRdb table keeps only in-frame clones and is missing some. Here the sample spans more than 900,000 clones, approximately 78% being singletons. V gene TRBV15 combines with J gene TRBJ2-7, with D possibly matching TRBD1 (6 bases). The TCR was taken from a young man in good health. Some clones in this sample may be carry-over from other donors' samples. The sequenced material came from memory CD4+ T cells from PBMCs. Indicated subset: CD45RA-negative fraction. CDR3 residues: CATSRDSGTTYEQYF. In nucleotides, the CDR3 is TGTGCCACCAGCAGGGACTCCGGGACAACCTACGAGCAGTACTTC.